This is a list of T cell receptor beta chains from one sample in a study of T cell repertoires in cytomegalovirus infection. The antigens these receptors bind are not known. TCRdb fed the reads into MiXCR, producing one record per CDR3 protein. Altogether under 200,000 distinct CDR3 sequences are present, less than 25% being singletons, with the ten largest covering roughly 25%. This sample comprised CD8+ T cells from cultured PBMCs, obtained from culture after CMV antigen stimulation. The origin of the receptors is a human donor in good health (CMV status not recorded). Some clones in this sample may be carry-over from other donors' samples. The CDR3 runs from the conserved cysteine through the conserved F or W. The order of the fields is D gene, clone size, V gene, J gene, CDR3 DNA, CDR3 protein. The D gene is left open where the match is weak. The size entry is marked missing in some rows and otherwise reads once, few, many or a size class.

d_call: .; clone_size: .; v_call: TRBV7-2; j_call: TRBJ1-1; cdr3_nt: TGTGCCAGCAGCTTAAACTCAGTGAACACTGAAGCTTTCTTT; cdr3_aa: CASSLNSVNTEAFF
d_call: TRBD1; clone_size: .; v_call: TRBV5-6; j_call: TRBJ1-2; cdr3_nt: TGTGCCAGCAGCTTGGGAGGCAGGGGGCTTGGTGTGAATGGCTACACCTTC; cdr3_aa: CASSLGGRGLGVNGYTF
d_call: TRBD2; clone_size: few; v_call: TRBV10-2; j_call: TRBJ2-4; cdr3_nt: TGCGCCAGCAGTTTCTCGAGACTAGCGGCCAAAAACATTCAGTACTTC; cdr3_aa: CASSFSRLAAKNIQYF
d_call: TRBD1; clone_size: .; v_call: TRBV7-2; j_call: TRBJ1-5; cdr3_nt: TGTGCCAGCAGCTACGGGGGACAGGTGAATTTT; cdr3_aa: CASSYGGQVNF
d_call: .; clone_size: .; v_call: TRBV7-6; j_call: TRBJ2-1; cdr3_nt: TGTGCCAGCAGCCCCCGGCCTACGTACAATGAGCAGTTCTTC; cdr3_aa: CASSPRPTYNEQFF
d_call: .; clone_size: .; v_call: TRBV7-9; j_call: TRBJ2-1; cdr3_nt: TGTGCCAGCAGCCCAGGGACGGGGAGCTCCTACAATGAGCAGTTCTTC; cdr3_aa: CASSPGTGSSYNEQFF
d_call: .; clone_size: few; v_call: TRBV13; j_call: TRBJ1-5; cdr3_nt: TGTGCCAGCAGCCCTTTGGGGGGGACCCAGCATTTT; cdr3_aa: CASSPLGGTQHF
d_call: .; clone_size: once; v_call: TRBV4-1; j_call: TRBJ2-3; cdr3_nt: TGCGCCAGCAGCCAAGACGAGTCCTTCCAGAGCACAGATACGCAGTATTTT; cdr3_aa: CASSQDESFQSTDTQYF
d_call: .; clone_size: few; v_call: TRBV12-3/TRBV12-4; j_call: TRBJ1-1; cdr3_nt: TGTGCCAGCAGTTTGGGTGGACAGTTCCGTAACACTGAAGCTTTCTTT; cdr3_aa: CASSLGGQFRNTEAFF
d_call: .; clone_size: .; v_call: TRBV19; j_call: TRBJ1-5; cdr3_nt: TGTGCCAGTAGTTTCATCCGGGACACGGATCAGCCCCAGCATTTT; cdr3_aa: CASSFIRDTDQPQHF
d_call: TRBD1; clone_size: few; v_call: TRBV7-9; j_call: TRBJ2-2; cdr3_nt: TGTGCCAGCAGCCTCAGGGGGCACGTCACCGGGGAGCTGTTTTTT; cdr3_aa: CASSLRGHVTGELFF
d_call: TRBD2; clone_size: few; v_call: TRBV7-2; j_call: TRBJ2-5; cdr3_nt: TGTGCCAGCAGCCTAGGGACTAGCGGAGTGAAGACCCAGTACTTC; cdr3_aa: CASSLGTSGVKTQYF
d_call: .; clone_size: many; v_call: TRBV20-1; j_call: TRBJ1-5; cdr3_nt: TGCAGTGCTAGAGGGGGAGCTAGCAATCAGCCCCAGCATTTT; cdr3_aa: CSARGGASNQPQHF
d_call: .; clone_size: .; v_call: TRBV14; j_call: TRBJ2-7; cdr3_nt: TGTGCCAGCAGCCAAGTTAGAAGGTCCCACGAGCAGTACTTC; cdr3_aa: CASSQVRRSHEQYF
d_call: .; clone_size: .; v_call: TRBV12-3/TRBV12-4; j_call: TRBJ1-2; cdr3_nt: TGTGCCAGCACCCAACCGGACAGAGTTCAGGATGGCTACACCTTC; cdr3_aa: CASTQPDRVQDGYTF
d_call: TRBD2; clone_size: few; v_call: TRBV7-9; j_call: TRBJ2-1; cdr3_nt: TGTGCCAGCAGCTTAGAAGGACTAGCTAGTGAGCAGTTCTTC; cdr3_aa: CASSLEGLASEQFF
d_call: TRBD1; clone_size: .; v_call: TRBV6-2/TRBV6-3; j_call: TRBJ2-7; cdr3_nt: TGTGCCAGCAGTCCCCTGACAGGGAGAAGCTCCTACGAGCAGTACTTC; cdr3_aa: CASSPLTGRSSYEQYF
d_call: .; clone_size: .; v_call: TRBV14; j_call: TRBJ1-2; cdr3_nt: TGTGCCAGCAGCCCGAGCCTAGGGTTAGGAGGCTACACCTTC; cdr3_aa: CASSPSLGLGGYTF
d_call: TRBD1; clone_size: few; v_call: TRBV6-5; j_call: TRBJ1-6; cdr3_nt: TGTGCCAGCAGTTACCAGGGACAGGGTTTTGGTTCCTATAATTCACCCCTCCACTTT; cdr3_aa: CASSYQGQGFGSYNSPLHF
d_call: .; clone_size: .; v_call: TRBV9; j_call: TRBJ2-3; cdr3_nt: TGTGCCAGCAGCGCATGGGGGGCAGGCACAGATACGCAGTATTTT; cdr3_aa: CASSAWGAGTDTQYF
d_call: .; clone_size: .; v_call: TRBV6-5; j_call: TRBJ1-6; cdr3_nt: TGTGCCATCGGGCGAACAGGGTTAGATTCACCCCTCCACTTT; cdr3_aa: CAIGRTGLDSPLHF
d_call: TRBD2; clone_size: .; v_call: TRBV6-1; j_call: TRBJ2-5; cdr3_nt: TGTGCCAGCAGTGAACATACTAGCGGCCAAGAGACCCAGTACTTC; cdr3_aa: CASSEHTSGQETQYF
d_call: TRBD1; clone_size: .; v_call: TRBV12-3/TRBV12-4; j_call: TRBJ1-4; cdr3_nt: TGTGCCAGCAGCCCCAGGGGGGGTGAAAAACTGTTTTTT; cdr3_aa: CASSPRGGEKLFF
d_call: .; clone_size: .; v_call: TRBV7-9; j_call: TRBJ2-2; cdr3_nt: TGTGCCAGCAGCCCCAGTGAGGGACCGAACACCGGGGAGCTGTTTTTT; cdr3_aa: CASSPSEGPNTGELFF
d_call: TRBD2; clone_size: .; v_call: TRBV7-9; j_call: TRBJ2-1; cdr3_nt: TGTGCCAGCAGCTTAGCGGCGGGGGGATCCTTAGTGTATGAGCAGTTCTTC; cdr3_aa: CASSLAAGGSLVYEQFF
d_call: TRBD1; clone_size: few; v_call: TRBV6-1; j_call: TRBJ2-1; cdr3_nt: TGTGCCAGCAGTACCCCAGGGCAGGGGGCTGTCGATGAGCAGTTCTTC; cdr3_aa: CASSTPGQGAVDEQFF
d_call: .; clone_size: .; v_call: TRBV7-2; j_call: TRBJ2-7; cdr3_nt: TGTGCCAGCAGCCTTTTCCCTTCCTACGAGCAGTACTTC; cdr3_aa: CASSLFPSYEQYF
d_call: .; clone_size: .; v_call: TRBV4-3; j_call: TRBJ2-7; cdr3_nt: TGCGCCAGCAGCCAAGATCTTGACGACGAGCAGTACTTC; cdr3_aa: CASSQDLDDEQYF
d_call: .; clone_size: .; v_call: TRBV6-1; j_call: TRBJ1-2; cdr3_nt: TGTGCCAGTCACCCCGGAGGGCGGTATGGCTACACCTTC; cdr3_aa: CASHPGGRYGYTF
d_call: .; clone_size: .; v_call: TRBV7-6; j_call: TRBJ1-5; cdr3_nt: TGTGCCAGCAGCTCAACTGGTCCCAATCAGCCCCAGCATTTT; cdr3_aa: CASSSTGPNQPQHF
d_call: .; clone_size: .; v_call: TRBV2; j_call: TRBJ2-1; cdr3_nt: TGTGCCAGCAGGGCTACCCCCGGGGGACCCTCCTACAATGAGCAGTTCTTC; cdr3_aa: CASRATPGGPSYNEQFF
d_call: .; clone_size: .; v_call: TRBV5-6; j_call: TRBJ1-1; cdr3_nt: TGTGCCAGCAGCTTGGGGGCGGAGGGGCTCATGAACACTGAAGCTTTCTTT; cdr3_aa: CASSLGAEGLMNTEAFF
d_call: TRBD2; clone_size: few; v_call: TRBV27; j_call: TRBJ2-5; cdr3_nt: TGTGCCAGCAGTTCAACCGGGACTAGCAGGGAGACCCAGTACTTC; cdr3_aa: CASSSTGTSRETQYF
d_call: TRBD1; clone_size: .; v_call: TRBV6-2/TRBV6-3; j_call: TRBJ1-1; cdr3_nt: TGTGCCAGCTCCAACCAGGGGGCTAACACTGAAGCTTTCTTT; cdr3_aa: CASSNQGANTEAFF
d_call: TRBD1; clone_size: .; v_call: TRBV6-6; j_call: TRBJ1-6; cdr3_nt: TGTGCCAGCAGACCCGACAGGGTTCGTTCACCCCTCCACTTT; cdr3_aa: CASRPDRVRSPLHF
d_call: TRBD2; clone_size: .; v_call: TRBV7-9; j_call: TRBJ2-3; cdr3_nt: TGTGCCAGCAGCTCCAGCAGCGGGGACCGCACAGATACGCAGTATTTT; cdr3_aa: CASSSSSGDRTDTQYF
d_call: .; clone_size: .; v_call: TRBV4-1; j_call: TRBJ2-7; cdr3_nt: TGCGCGGCTGGGCAGGGAGACTACGAGCAGTACTTC; cdr3_aa: CAAGQGDYEQYF
d_call: .; clone_size: .; v_call: TRBV7-9; j_call: TRBJ2-7; cdr3_nt: TGTGCCAGCAGCTTAAGGTCCGACTGGCGAAGAATGGACGAGCAGTACTTC; cdr3_aa: CASSLRSDWRRMDEQYF
d_call: .; clone_size: few; v_call: TRBV7-2; j_call: TRBJ2-5; cdr3_nt: TGTGCCAGCAGCCTTCCCCAGACGGGCCCGCAAGAGACCCAGTACTTC; cdr3_aa: CASSLPQTGPQETQYF
d_call: .; clone_size: few; v_call: TRBV7-2; j_call: TRBJ2-7; cdr3_nt: TGTGCCAGCAGTCCGTCGAACAGCTACGAGCAGTACTTC; cdr3_aa: CASSPSNSYEQYF
d_call: TRBD2; clone_size: .; v_call: TRBV9; j_call: TRBJ2-7; cdr3_nt: TGTGCCAGCAGCGTAGCCAGCGGGAGCCTCTACGAGCAGTACTTC; cdr3_aa: CASSVASGSLYEQYF
d_call: .; clone_size: few; v_call: TRBV12-3/TRBV12-4; j_call: TRBJ1-1; cdr3_nt: TGTGCCAGCAGTTTGCCCATCGGACATGCGGACACTGAAGCTTTCTTT; cdr3_aa: CASSLPIGHADTEAFF
d_call: .; clone_size: .; v_call: TRBV7-2; j_call: TRBJ2-3; cdr3_nt: TGTGCCAGCAGCTTAGCGATTTTCCGGACAGATACGCAGTATTTT; cdr3_aa: CASSLAIFRTDTQYF
d_call: TRBD1; clone_size: .; v_call: TRBV19; j_call: TRBJ2-5; cdr3_nt: TGTGCCAGTGGCAAGTCCCGGGACAGGGACGCTGAGACCCAGTACTTC; cdr3_aa: CASGKSRDRDAETQYF